This T cell receptor (beta chain) was profiled in a study of CD8 T cells in ankylosing spondylitis. Whole-study findings and limits: Seemingly characteristic of ankylosing spondylitis blood was a TCR beta motif consisting of several highly homologous variants.

Many counts were recorded for this clonotype. The antigen remains undetermined. TCRdb reanalysed the 5' RACE reads using MiXCR and keeps one entry per CDR3 protein. In the table there are 210,000 or so distinct CDR3 sequences, 8% to 10% of which are singletons. The specimen sequenced was blood, either unsorted or a sorted T cell fraction (not recorded which). This clonotype was sampled from a female donor with ankylosing spondylitis or in good health (not recorded which).

The CDR3 reads CASSLPNAYNEQFF. The CDR3 DNA reads TGTGCCAGCAGCTTGCCTAACGCCTACAATGAGCAGTTCTTC. The chain combines TRBV7-2 with TRBJ2-1; no reliable D call. Germline V CDR1 and CDR2: SGHTA, FQGNSA. The CDR3 has 14 residues. The V end lost 3 bases, the J end lost 2 bases, and 8 bases lay between the germline ends.